This TCR beta chain came from a study of T-cell memory formation after mild COVID-19 (dated by TCRdb to about 2021). General notes on the study: TCR sequence clusters from the two donors were largely donor specific. In a couple of donors, T-cell clones that expanded and contracted after mild COVID-19 were tracked by sequencing TCRalpha and TCRbeta repertoires over time. The cohort comprised two young, previously healthy adult volunteers, one female and one male.

Ficoll-Paque density gradient centrifugation was the method used to isolate PBMCs. V drops 9 bases and J drops 4 bases, leaving 16 bases in between. The CDR3 sequence holds 13 residues, the cysteine and phenylalanine included. The kept DNA is CDR3 alone, 39 bases in frame from the first base. Based on the germline V gene (reference sequence), the CDR1 and CDR2 sequences are LNHDA and SQIVND. This clonotype appeared a few times. The antigen it binds to is not known. No per-base quality is available; no much larger clone lies one base away. Results and caveats for the whole study, not just this receptor: The detection of some responding clones in pre-infection memory suggests that pre-existing cross-reactive memory T cells joined the SARS-CoV-2 response. The study covered only a couple of mild cases, and larger cohorts including severe cases with pre-infection samples were considered necessary. Contracting CD4+ clones were located mainly in the CM and EM memory subsets, whereas CD8+ clones were found to be enriched in EMRA. SARS-CoV-2 specificity of the second-wave clones peaking on day 37 was not confirmed. From day 15 to 85, contracting clones showed balanced CD4/CD8 phenotypes, whereas a second wave of clones that expanded from day 15 to 37 leaned towards CD4+.

Reads for this sample came from an Illumina NovaSeq 6000. TCRalpha and TCRbeta cDNA libraries were constructed by 5'RACE with constant-segment primers, with sample barcodes and unique molecular identifiers being introduced. RNA was extracted from every sample with Trizol reagent. Library amplification was performed in two PCR steps, and a second sample barcode and Illumina TruSeq adapters were introduced in the second step. Sequencing of libraries was performed on an Illumina NovaSeq with 2 x 150 bp paired-end reads. The source study handled its data this way. The reads were demultiplexed and collapsed into UMI-guided consensus sequences using migec v1.2.7. With mixcr v2.1.11, UMI consensuses were aligned to TRA and TRB V and J templates and assembled into clonotypes. A clonotype was counted as expanded or contracted only if both edgeR and NoisET called the change significant, with noise models trained on biological replicates. edgeR calls used a false discovery rate-adjusted p below 0.01 and a log2 fold-change threshold of 1. PCA with hierarchical clustering of max-normalized trajectories of the 1000 most abundant clonotypes was used as exploratory dynamics analysis. Each responding clone was given a CD4 or CD8 phenotype based on the CD4+ and CD8+ repertoires, which had been sequenced separately. TCRdb's own reprocessing of the public reads used fastp at Q25 and MiXCR and kept productive beta chains. Rows with a matching CDR3 protein are joined into one entry that keeps the most common DNA and genes. V and J calls and clone size were set by TCRdb, not the authors. This sample is represented by 550,000 to 700,000 distinct CDR3 sequences; 17% of them were singletons. Around 8.1% of the sample is taken by the ten largest.

This TCR was recovered from an adult woman who had mild COVID-19 (a few samples of this study predate the infection). The sample titles of this study are shuffled in the database, so cell type and time point are left out; the donor was told from shared clones. Sequenced sample: PBMCs or a T cell subset sorted from them (not recorded which). This sequence uses TRBV19 and TRBJ2-7, with the identity of the D gene unclear. The DNA sequence is as follows: TGTGCCAGCTGGTCGGGTAATTGTTACGAGCAGTACTTC. Translated, this gives CASWSGNCYEQYF.